The 20 T cell receptor beta chains presented below share a single source sample, sequenced in a study of blood T cell repertoires in COVID-19. Sequencing used immunoSEQ multiplex PCR; TCRdb keeps in-frame clones, though not all of them. The table includes some 89,000 clones, 82% detected once. Sequencing used peripheral blood. The origin of the receptors is a woman older than 75 with acute or convalescent COVID-19.

V gene TRBV18 combines with J gene TRBJ2-7, with TRBD1 matching 10 bases. There are 14 residues in the CDR3. J gave up 5 bases and V 6 bases, and 7 bases lay outside the gene matches. Germline CDR1 is KGHSH and CDR2 is LQKENI. DNA of the CDR3: TGTGCCAGCTCGCCCGGGACAGGGGCTCACGAGCAGTACTTC. As protein: CASSPGTGAHEQYF. The whole variable domain, remainder taken from reference TRBV18 and TRBJ2-7, is NAGVMQNPRHLVRRRGQEARLRCSPMKGHSHVYWYRQLPEEGLKFMVYLQKENIIDESGMPKERFSAEFPKEGPSILRIQQVVRGDSAAYFCASSPGTGAHEQYFGPGTRLTVT.

V usage is TRBV5-1 and J usage is TRBJ2-1; 7 nucleotides line up with TRBD2. V lost 0 bases, J lost 6 bases, and 6 bases stayed unmatched. Germline-derived CDR1 and CDR2 are SGHRS and YFSETQ. The CDR3 has 15 amino acids. The CDR3 sequence is CASSLATSEINEQFF. The CDR3 DNA follows: TGCGCCAGCAGCTTGGCAACTAGCGAGATCAATGAGCAGTTCTTC.

V is TRBV3-1 (or the pseudogene TRBV3-2) and J is TRBJ2-2, with D tentatively TRBD1 (5 bases). The V gene's germline CDR1 is LGHDT and CDR2 YNNKEL (reference sequence). Trimming removed 0 bases from V and 5 bases from J, with 13 bases in between. The CDR3 sequence is 16 residues long. The CDR3, as DNA: TGTGCCAGCAGCCAAGAAACAGGTGTAGTTACCGGGGAGCTGTTTTTT. It translates to CASSQETGVVTGELFF.

This clone was seen only once. An end of the junction does not agree with germline; a read error may underlie this. This chain links TRBV18 with TRBJ1-1; 8 bases line up with TRBD1. CDR1 KGHSH and CDR2 LQKENI come from the germline V gene. The CDR3 is 14 residues long. The CDR3 loop is CTSSQGAQDTEAFF. DNA of the CDR3: TGTACCAGCTCCCAGGGGGCGCAGGACACTGAAGCTTTCTTT.

This chain connects TRBV5-1 to TRBJ2-1; 7 bases align to TRBD2. The CDR3 sequence is 15 residues long. Germline V gives CDR1 SGHRS, CDR2 YFSETQ. V shed 4 bases, J shed 4 bases, and the junction held 8 bases outside the gene matches. The chain's CDR3 is CASSPMDGGYNEQFF. In DNA, the CDR3 is TGCGCCAGCAGCCCTATGGACGGGGGGTACAATGAGCAGTTCTTC. The full variable domain, its missing parts supplied by reference TRBV5-1 and TRBJ2-1, is KAGVTQTPRYLIKTRGQQVTLSCSPISGHRSVSWYQQTPGQGLQFLFEYFSETQRNKGNFPGRFSGRQFSNSRSEMNVSTLELGDSALYLCASSPMDGGYNEQFFGPGTRLTVL.

CDR3 sequence (DNA): TGTGCCAGCAGCTCACGGGGACAGGGGGCCGCTGAAGCTTTCTTT. It translates to CASSSRGQGAAEAFF. V gene TRBV5-6 combines with J gene TRBJ1-1; TRBD1 aligns across 12 bases. Germline assignment: CDR1 SGHDT and CDR2 YYEEEE. The CDR3 totals 15 residues. Unmatched junction bases numbered 6, after V lost 3 bases and J lost 6 bases.

The chain has TRBV5-1 and TRBJ2-7; the match to TRBD2 covers 12 bases. CDR1 is SGHRS and CDR2 is YFSETQ in the germline V gene. J was trimmed by 4 bases and V by 4 bases; bases with no gene match: 6. This CDR3 is 15 amino acids long. The CDR3 sequence: CASSAGGTSGYEQYF. CDR3 DNA sequence: TGCGCCAGCAGCGCTGGAGGGACTAGCGGGTACGAGCAGTACTTC.

The genes are TRBV5-1 and TRBJ2-3; 8 nucleotides line up with TRBD1. V lost 5 bases and J lost 6; bases outside the gene matches: 14. The CDR3 contains 16 residues. Germline CDR1 SGHRS, CDR2 YFSETQ. The CDR3 DNA sequence: TGCGCCAGCAGTCAACCCCGGACAGGGATACTGGATACGCAGTATTTT. Residues: CASSQPRTGILDTQYF.

The genes are TRBV3-1 (or the pseudogene TRBV3-2) and TRBJ1-6; tentative D call: TRBD1 (6 bases). The CDR3 contains 20 residues. The V end lost 1 base, the J end lost 9 bases, and 28 bases lay between the germline ends. The germline CDR1 and CDR2 sequences are LGHDT and YNNKEL (reference sequence). CDR3 coding DNA: TGTGCCAGCAGCCAAGCAGGGGCTATTGGGGGGGGCACATCGAGTTCACCCCTCCACTTT. Translating it yields CASSQAGAIGGGTSSSPLHF.

The chain couples TRBV5-1 to TRBJ2-7; TRBD1 matches at 11 bases. Looked up from germline, CDR1 is SGHRS and CDR2 is YFSETQ. V shed 0 bases and J 6 bases; nucleotides not matched to a gene: 5. This CDR3 has 15 residues. The CDR3 spells CASSLEGTGGREQYF. CDR3 DNA sequence: TGCGCCAGCAGCTTGGAGGGGACAGGGGGACGCGAGCAGTACTTC.

V is TRBV19 and J is TRBJ2-3; maybe TRBD2 (6 bases). The CDR3 sequence is 19 residues long. Per the germline V gene, CDR1 is LNHDA and CDR2 is SQIVND (reference sequence). Trimming shortened V by 9 bases and J by 4 bases, and 32 bases separated the two germline ends. The CDR3: CASSLTGNRGAGFPDTQYF. The CDR3 DNA sequence: TGTGCCAGCAGCCTTACCGGGAACCGGGGTGCGGGATTTCCAGATACGCAGTATTTT.

The V gene is TRBV5-1, the J gene TRBJ2-5, with TRBD1 matching over 7 bases. V trimming: 1 base; J trimming: 1 base; junction bases outside the gene matches: 4. Germline lookup yields CDR1 SGHRS and CDR2 YFSETQ. The CDR3 length is 15 residues. The CDR3 DNA follows: TGCGCCAGCAGCTTGATGGGACAGAGCCAAGAGACCCAGTACTTC. Protein: CASSLMGQSQETQYF.

This clone was detected only a few times. This sequence joins TRBV13 and TRBJ2-2; D is undetermined. The CDR3 length is 15 residues. Germline CDR1 and CDR2: PRHDT and FYEKMQ (reference sequence). Between the trimmed V and J ends, which lost 2 bases and 4 bases, there was a span of 11 bases. In DNA, the CDR3 is TGTGCCAGCAGCTTACGTGCCTCGAGCACCGGGGAGCTGTTTTTT. Translation gives CASSLRASSTGELFF.

This clone was recorded only once. This chain connects TRBV18 to TRBJ2-7; 9 bases match TRBD1. The CDR3 runs to 16 residues. Germline V CDR1 and CDR2: KGHSH, LQKENI. The trim removed 0 bases at V and 9 bases at J, leaving 12 bases unmatched. The CDR3 sequence: CASSPPRAQGAMRQYF. Here the CDR3 DNA reads TGTGCCAGCTCACCACCGAGGGCACAGGGGGCGATGAGGCAGTACTTC.

This chain links TRBV11-2 with TRBJ2-4; a weak D match, TRBD1 (6 bases). V lost 5 bases and J 5 bases, leaving 13 bases between the germline ends. Per the germline V gene, CDR1 is SGHAT and CDR2 is FQNNGV. The CDR3 is 14 amino acids. CDR3 amino acids: CASSPQGMQNIQYF. The DNA for the CDR3 is TGTGCCAGCAGCCCCCAGGGGATGCAAAACATTCAGTACTTC.

The CDR3 DNA sequence: TGTGCCAGCCGCGGACTAGCGGCAAACACCGGGGAGCTGTTTTTT. It codes for CASRGLAANTGELFF. The chain couples TRBV7-8 to TRBJ2-2, with 10 positions matching TRBD2. Losses at the gene ends were 8 bases for V and 2 bases for J; bases not matched to a gene: 5. This CDR3 is built from 15 residues. CDR1 is SGHVS, CDR2 FQNEAQ, per germline.

The rearrangement links TRBV3-1 (or the pseudogene TRBV3-2) to TRBJ1-3; 11 nucleotides align to TRBD1. The CDR3 has 16 amino acids. Germline V gene lookup returns CDR1 LGHDT and CDR2 YNNKEL (reference sequence). Losses at the gene ends were 7 bases for V and 0 bases for J; bases not matched to a gene: 5. The CDR3 region is CASNTGTGGSGNTIYF. For the CDR3, the DNA is TGTGCCAGCAACACCGGGACAGGGGGCTCTGGAAACACCATATATTTT.

The chain recombines TRBV5-1 with TRBJ2-1, with D possibly being TRBD2 (6 bases). Germline V gene lookup returns CDR1 SGHRS and CDR2 YFSETQ. V was pared by 7 bases and J by 6 bases, with 17 bases between. This CDR3 region has 14 residues. In DNA, the CDR3 is TGCGCCAGCCTCGACGGGAGTGGCGCCAATGAGCAGTTCTTC. It encodes CASLDGSGANEQFF.

The chain carries TRBV5-6 and TRBJ1-1; TRBD1 agrees at 7 bases. Germline V gives CDR1 SGHDT, CDR2 YYEEEE. The CDR3 is 15 amino acids. Losses at the gene ends were 0 bases for V and 4 bases for J; bases not matched to a gene: 6. CDR3 DNA: TGTGCCAGCAGCTTGGGACAGGGCCTCGTCACTGAAGCTTTCTTT. Translating it yields CASSLGQGLVTEAFF.

The chain has TRBV5-1 and TRBJ2-1, with TRBD1 matching 9 bases. The CDR3 spans 18 residues. Germline V gene lookup returns CDR1 SGHRS and CDR2 YFSETQ. The J segment lost 5 bases and the V segment lost 0 bases, leaving 12 bases of the junction unmatched. CDR3 loop: CASSLATFTGGTNNEQFF. The CDR3 DNA sequence: TGCGCCAGCAGCTTGGCCACATTCACAGGGGGCACGAACAATGAGCAGTTCTTC.